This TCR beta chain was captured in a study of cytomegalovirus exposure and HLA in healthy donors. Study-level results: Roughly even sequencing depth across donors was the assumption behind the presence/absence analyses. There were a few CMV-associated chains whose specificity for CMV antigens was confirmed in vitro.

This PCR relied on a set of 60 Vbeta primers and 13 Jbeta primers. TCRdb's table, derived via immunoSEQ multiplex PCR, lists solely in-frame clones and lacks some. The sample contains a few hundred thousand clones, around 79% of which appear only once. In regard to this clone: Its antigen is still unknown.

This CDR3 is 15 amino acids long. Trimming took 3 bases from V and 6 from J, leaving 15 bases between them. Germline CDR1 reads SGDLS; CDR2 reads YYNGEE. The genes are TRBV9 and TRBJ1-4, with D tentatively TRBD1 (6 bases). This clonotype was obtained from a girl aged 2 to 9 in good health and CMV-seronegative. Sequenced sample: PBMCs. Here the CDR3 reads CASSASGVADEKLFF. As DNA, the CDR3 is TGTGCCAGCAGCGCCTCAGGGGTTGCTGATGAAAAACTGTTTTTT.